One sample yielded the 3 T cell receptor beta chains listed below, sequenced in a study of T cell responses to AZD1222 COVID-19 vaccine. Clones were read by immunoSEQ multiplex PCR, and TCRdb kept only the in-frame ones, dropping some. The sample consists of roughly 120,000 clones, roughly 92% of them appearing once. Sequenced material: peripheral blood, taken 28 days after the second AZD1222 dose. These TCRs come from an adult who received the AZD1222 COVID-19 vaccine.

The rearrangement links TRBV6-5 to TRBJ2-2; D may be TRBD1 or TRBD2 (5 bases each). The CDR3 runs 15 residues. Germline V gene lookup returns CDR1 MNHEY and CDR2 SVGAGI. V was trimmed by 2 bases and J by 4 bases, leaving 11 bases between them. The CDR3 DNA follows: TGTGCCAGCAGTTACGGGACCCACCTCACCGGGGAGCTGTTTTTT. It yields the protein CASSYGTHLTGELFF.

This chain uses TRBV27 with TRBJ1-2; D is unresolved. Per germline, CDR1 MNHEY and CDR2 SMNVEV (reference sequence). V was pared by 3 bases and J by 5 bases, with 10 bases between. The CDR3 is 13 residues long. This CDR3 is CASSFRAFYGYTF. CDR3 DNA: TGTGCCAGCAGTTTTCGAGCGTTTTATGGCTACACCTTC.

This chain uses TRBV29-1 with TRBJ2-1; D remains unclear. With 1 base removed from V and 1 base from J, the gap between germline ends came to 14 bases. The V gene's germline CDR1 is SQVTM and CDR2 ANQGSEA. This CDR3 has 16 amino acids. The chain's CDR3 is CSVEGRQALSYNEQFF. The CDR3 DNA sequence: TGCAGCGTTGAAGGGAGACAAGCACTGTCCTACAATGAGCAGTTCTTC.